This entry describes one T cell receptor beta chain. The antigen remains unidentified. The sample is drawn from a study of graft-versus-host responses after intestinal transplantation. Germline CDR1 is GTSNPN and CDR2 is SVGIG (reference sequence). The CDR3 contains 14 residues. V dropped 3 bases and J dropped 4 bases, with 12 bases sitting between them. Sequencing used immunoSEQ multiplex PCR; TCRdb keeps in-frame clones, though not all of them. The data contain more than 75,000 clones, about 91% of them singletons. Whole-study results and caveats: There was an association between peak levels of circulating GvH clones and early post-transplant HvG declines.

This TCR came from a human donor who was the organ donor for an intestinal transplant. The source was unstimulated CD4+ T cells sorted from spleen or lymph node cells, collected before transplant. The rearrangement joins TRBV30 to TRBJ1-4; a weak D match, TRBD1 (6 bases). CDR3 residues: CAWSRTGNNEKLFF. The CDR3 nucleotides are TGTGCCTGGAGCCGAACAGGGAATAATGAAAAACTGTTTTTT. Complete variable domain (other parts from reference TRBV30 and TRBJ1-4): SQTIHQWPATLVQPVGSPLSLECTVEGTSNPNLYWYRQAAGRGLQLLFYSVGIGQISSEVPQNLSASRPQDRQFILSSKKLLLSDSGFYLCAWSRTGNNEKLFFGSGTQLSVL.